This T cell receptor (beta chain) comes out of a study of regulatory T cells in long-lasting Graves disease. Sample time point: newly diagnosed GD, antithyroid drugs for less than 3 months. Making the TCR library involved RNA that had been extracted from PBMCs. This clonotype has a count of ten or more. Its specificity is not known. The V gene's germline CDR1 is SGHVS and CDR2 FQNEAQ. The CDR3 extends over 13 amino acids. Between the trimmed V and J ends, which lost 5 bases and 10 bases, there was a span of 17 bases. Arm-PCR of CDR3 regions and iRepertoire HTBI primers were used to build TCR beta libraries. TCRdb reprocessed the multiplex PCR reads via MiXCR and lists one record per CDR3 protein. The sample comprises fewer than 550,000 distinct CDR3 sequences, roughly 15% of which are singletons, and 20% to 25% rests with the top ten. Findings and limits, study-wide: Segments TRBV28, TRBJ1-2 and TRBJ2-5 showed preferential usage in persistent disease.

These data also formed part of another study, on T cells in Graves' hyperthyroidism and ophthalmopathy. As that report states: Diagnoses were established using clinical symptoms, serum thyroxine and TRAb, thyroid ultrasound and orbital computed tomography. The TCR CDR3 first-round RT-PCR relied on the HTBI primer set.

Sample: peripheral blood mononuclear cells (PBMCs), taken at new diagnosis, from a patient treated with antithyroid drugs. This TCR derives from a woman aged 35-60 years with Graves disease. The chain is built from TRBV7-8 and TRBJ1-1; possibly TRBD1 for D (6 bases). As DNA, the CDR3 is TGTGCCAGCAGCCCAACGGGGGGGCCTTTAGCTTTCTTT. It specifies CASSPTGGPLAFF.